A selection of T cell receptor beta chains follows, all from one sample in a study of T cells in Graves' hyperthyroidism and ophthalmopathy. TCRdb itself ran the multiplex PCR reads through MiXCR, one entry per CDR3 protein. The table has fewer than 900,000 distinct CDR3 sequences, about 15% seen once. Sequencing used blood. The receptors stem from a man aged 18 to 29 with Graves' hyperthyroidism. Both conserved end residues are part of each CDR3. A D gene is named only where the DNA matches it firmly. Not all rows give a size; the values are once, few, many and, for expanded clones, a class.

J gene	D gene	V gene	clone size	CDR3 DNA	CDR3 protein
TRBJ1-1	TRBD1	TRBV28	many	TGTGCCAGCAGTGCCAGGACAGGGAGGGATGAAGCTTTCTTT	CASSARTGRDEAFF
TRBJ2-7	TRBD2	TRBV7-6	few	TGTGCCAGCAGCTTAGCGGGACTAGCGGACACCAACGAGCAGTACTTC	CASSLAGLADTNEQYF
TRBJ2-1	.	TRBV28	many	TGTGCCAGCACCCCCCCAGGGGGGATTTCCTACAATGAGCAGTTCTTC	CASTPPGGISYNEQFF
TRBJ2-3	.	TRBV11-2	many	TGTGCCAGCAGCGACGGACTACCTTACACAGATACGCAGTATTTT	CASSDGLPYTDTQYF
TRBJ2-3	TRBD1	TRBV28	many	TGTGCCCTACAGGGGGATAGTACAGATACGCAGTATTTT	CALQGDSTDTQYF
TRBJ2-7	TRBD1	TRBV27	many	TGTGCCAGCAGTATACACCGTACCGGGACAGGGCCCTACGAGCAGTACTTC	CASSIHRTGTGPYEQYF
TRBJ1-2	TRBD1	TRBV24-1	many	TGTGCCACCAGTGATGCGACAGGGGGCGGCTATGGCTACACCTTC	CATSDATGGGYGYTF
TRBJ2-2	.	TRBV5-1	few	TGCGCCAGCAGCTTGGAGGCGGACGGCACCGGGGAGCTGTTTTTT	CASSLEADGTGELFF
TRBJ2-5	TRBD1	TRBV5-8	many	TGTGCCAGCAGCACCGGGACAGGGGCGGAGACCCAGTACTTC	CASSTGTGAETQYF
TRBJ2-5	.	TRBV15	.	TGTGCCACCAGCAGAGATAGAGGGGGGGCAAAGACCCAGTACTTC	CATSRDRGGAKTQYF
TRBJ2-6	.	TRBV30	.	TGTGCCTGGGGGTCGGGCGGGGCCAACGTCCTGACTTTC	CAWGSGGANVLTF
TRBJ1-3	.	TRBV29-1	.	TGCAGCGTTGATTCGATCACCGGAAACACCATATATTTT	CSVDSITGNTIYF
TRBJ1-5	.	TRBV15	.	TGTGCCACCAGCCCTTTTGACAGCCTTAATCAGCCCCAGCATTTT	CATSPFDSLNQPQHF
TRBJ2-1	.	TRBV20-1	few	TGCAGTGCTCCCCTCCCCTCGGGAAGGGAGTTCTTC	CSAPLPSGREFF
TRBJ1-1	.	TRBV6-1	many	TGTGCCAGCAGTATTTCCTTCCTTGGTTCCACTGAAGCTTTCTTT	CASSISFLGSTEAFF
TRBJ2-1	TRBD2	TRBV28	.	TGTGCCAGCAGTGGTAGGAGCGGGACCTACAATGAGCAGTTCTTC	CASSGRSGTYNEQFF
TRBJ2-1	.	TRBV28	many	TGTGCCAGCAGTTCACGCTCACTGGGGCAGTTCTTC	CASSSRSLGQFF
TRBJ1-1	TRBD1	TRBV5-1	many	TGCGCCAGCAGCTCGGACAGGGTGAACACTGAAGCTTTCTTT	CASSSDRVNTEAFF
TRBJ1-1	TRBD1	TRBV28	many	TGTGCCAGCAGTTCCTATGCAATCGACAGGGATGGGGACACTGAAGCTTTCTTT	CASSSYAIDRDGDTEAFF
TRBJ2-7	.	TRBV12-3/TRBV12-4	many	TGTGCCAGCAGCCGAGGGTGGAGGCAGTACTTC	CASSRGWRQYF
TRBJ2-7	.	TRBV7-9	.	TGTGCCAGCAGCTTGCCTCCCGGGACGGCATACTACGAGCAGTACTTC	CASSLPPGTAYYEQYF
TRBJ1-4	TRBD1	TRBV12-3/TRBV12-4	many	TGTGCCAGCAGCAGACAGGGGGGGGAAAAACTGTTTTTT	CASSRQGGEKLFF
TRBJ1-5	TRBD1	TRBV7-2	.	TGTGCCAGCAGCCCCCCCCCGGGACAGGGGCAGCCCCAGCATTTT	CASSPPPGQGQPQHF
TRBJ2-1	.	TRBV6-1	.	TGTGCCATCCGACTCTACAATGAGCAGTTCTTC	CAIRLYNEQFF
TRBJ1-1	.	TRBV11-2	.	TGTGCCAGCAGCTTCCGGGGGGGGGGACAAGCAGAAGCTTTCTTT	CASSFRGGGQAEAFF
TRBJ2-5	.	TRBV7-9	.	TGTGCCAGCAGCCCAGACCATTGGGAGACCCAGTACTTC	CASSPDHWETQYF
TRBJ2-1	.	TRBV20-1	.	TGCAGTGCTAGAGCCCCCCTAGGGCCCCCGATCCATGAGCAGTTCTTC	CSARAPLGPPIHEQFF
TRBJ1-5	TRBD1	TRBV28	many	TGTGCCAGCAGTTTAAGACAGGGTACGAAGCCCCAGCATTTT	CASSLRQGTKPQHF
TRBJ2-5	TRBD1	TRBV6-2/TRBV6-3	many	TGTGCCAGCAGCCTCACAGGGGACGGGGAGACCCAGTACTTC	CASSLTGDGETQYF
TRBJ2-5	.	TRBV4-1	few	TGCGCCAGCAGCCAACACCACGAGGCAGGCCAAGAGACCCAGTACTTC	CASSQHHEAGQETQYF
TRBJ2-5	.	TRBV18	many	TGTGCCAGCTCACCTTCTCGGGACAACTTGGAGACCCAGTACTTC	CASSPSRDNLETQYF
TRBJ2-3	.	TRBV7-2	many	TGTGCCAGCAGCTTTCAACAGTCCACAGATACGCAGTATTTT	CASSFQQSTDTQYF
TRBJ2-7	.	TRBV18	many	TGTGCCAGCTCACCTAACAGGGACTACGAGCAGTACTTC	CASSPNRDYEQYF
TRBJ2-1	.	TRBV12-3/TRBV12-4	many	TGTGCCAGCAGTTTCCCCGGGGCGTCGCAGTTCTTC	CASSFPGASQFF